This TCR beta chain was sequenced during a study of shared clonotypes between healthy human individuals. Study in general: Each donor had three CD4 naive, three CD4 memory, two CD8 naive and one CD8 memory plate.

All donors were healthy HIV-negative adults lacking recent acute infections or vaccinations. Generated by immunoSEQ multiplex PCR, the TCRdb table keeps only in-frame clones and is missing some. Of under 1,100,000 clones in the sample, about 70% were seen once. Comments on this clone: The target antigen is unknown.

V trimming: 1 base; J trimming: 0 bases; junction bases outside the gene matches: 6. The CDR3 is 18 residues long. Germline V gene sequence: CDR1 SGHRS, CDR2 YFSETQ. Whole-study findings and limits: Rarefaction gave evidence that sorted-subset sequencing remained incomplete despite large depth.

The sample consisted of memory CD4+ T cells sorted from blood. Subset of the sample: CD45RA-negative fraction. The chain couples TRBV5-1 to TRBJ2-1; TRBD2 aligns across 11 bases. The clonotype originates from a man aged 18 to 30 in good health. For the CDR3, the DNA is TGCGCCAGCAGCTTGACTAGCGGGGGCACAAGCTCCTACAATGAGCAGTTCTTC. Translated: CASSLTSGGTSSYNEQFF.